This T cell receptor (beta chain) stems from a study of blood T cells in healthy people across ages (dated by TCRdb to about 2015). Some background on the complete study: In model experiments, template switching captured about one uniquely barcoded TCR beta cDNA molecule for every two T cells. Donors were grouped into four age groups: young (average about 15 years), middle-aged (over 35), aged (roughly 67) and long-lived (less than 85). To avoid experimental bias, donors of different ages were distributed randomly across sequencing lanes. The study measured age-related changes in TCR beta repertoire diversity using deep sequencing normalized with unique cDNA molecular identifiers. The study analyzed two additional independent replicas of 1 million unique cDNA reads from the same blood draw for two donors, one aged 18 to 30 and one aged 80 or older. Overall study outcomes, separate from this receptor: Estimates of total diversity based on one million sequenced T cells were considered lower bounds and underestimates. A strong correlation was found between observed TCR beta diversity and the percentage of naive T cells measured by flow cytometry. Compared with the aged group, more naive CD4+ T cells, fewer expanded clones and increased TCR diversity were shown by the long-lived group, suggesting age selection. Since profiling was done on bulk unsorted PBMCs, naive and antigen-experienced compartments could not be conclusively compared. As age increased, observed TCR beta diversity per million T cells dropped in a roughly linear way, and a significant reduction was already evident by age 40. Donor CMV infection status was unknown, potentially confounding age-related changes in expanded clonotypes.

On this clonotype itself: This clone's antigen is unknown. The record has no base qualities; no much larger clone is one base away.

Donors were approximately 42 systemically healthy Caucasian individuals from Russia aged roughly 6 to 95 years. Ten milliliters of peripheral blood were drawn from each donor into EDTA-treated Vacutainer tubes. Ficoll-Paque density-gradient centrifugation was used to isolate PBMCs, with at least 7 million obtained per sample. Trizol reagent was used to extract total RNA from the PBMCs, yielding at least 5 micrograms per sample. For every donor, an aliquot of PBMCs went through flow cytometry to measure the percentages of naive CD45RAhigh/CD27high T cells. Receptors were amplified or captured by 5' RACE. This sample was sequenced with an Illumina HiSeq 2500. A second PCR of roughly 7 to 11 cycles was performed with a sample-barcoded 5' primer and a J-beta primer mix. A template-switch 5' adaptor carrying 12 random nucleotides introduced a unique molecular identifier onto each TCR beta cDNA molecule. Each sample yielded at least 2.5 million CDR3-containing paired-end reads. First-strand cDNA was synthesized from all RNA with the Mint cDNA synthesis kit, primed by a TRBC-specific oligonucleotide. All cDNA was treated with uracil-DNA glycosylase and then went through a first 18-cycle PCR with the universal primers M1SS and BC2_uni_R. The authors' pipeline ran thus. Normalization of each sample was performed by random selection of 1 million high-quality reads, each carrying a distinct molecular identifier. Instead of being binned into consensus sequences, reads with shared molecular identifiers were discarded. MiTCR, with a Q25 quality threshold and the strictest error-elimination algorithm, was used for CDR3 identification, clonotype clustering and error correction. Lower-bound total TCR beta diversity was estimated with a nonparametric unseen species model using Euler transformation. TCRdb trimmed the raw reads at Q25, called clones with MiXCR and kept productive beta chains. Entries that share a CDR3 protein sequence are merged under the most common genes and DNA. The V and J calls here are based on TCRdb, not the publication. The sample table contains over 1.5 million distinct CDR3 sequences; only one count was recorded for just under 50% of them. Of the sample, around 2.1% is held by the ten largest clones.

V is reduced by 7 bases and J by 0 bases, leaving a spacing of 24 bases between them. Sequences MNHNS (CDR1) and SASEGT (CDR2) are obtained from the germline V gene. The CDR3 runs 18 residues from the cysteine to the phenylalanine. Only the CDR3 region is kept as DNA, spanning 54 bases read in frame from base 1. Sequenced input: blood. The source is a woman aged 40-49 years in good health. The chain was built from TRBV6-1 and TRBJ1-2; a tentative D call is TRBD1 (5 bases match). CDR3 protein: CASTSVGRQGRSNYGYTF. The nucleotide sequence is given as TGTGCCAGCACCTCCGTTGGGCGGCAGGGACGCTCTAACTATGGCTACACCTTC.